This TCR beta chain stems from a study of T cells in Graves' hyperthyroidism and ophthalmopathy. TCR beta CDR3 sequences were amplified from RNA transcripts. Primed by the HTBI set, a first-round RT-PCR was run on the TCR CDR3. TCRdb passed the multiplex PCR reads through MiXCR, listing each CDR3 protein once. The sample holds some 550,000 distinct CDR3 sequences, around 16% seen once. Findings and limits, study-wide: Ophthalmopathy was distinguished from stable hyperthyroidism by 13 V-J signatures. Blood also carried most thyroid clonotypes expanded above 0.001.

A roughly 9.3 ml volume of fresh peripheral blood provided the PBMCs. Concerning this clonotype itself: Antigen: not known.

The junction had 6 bases not matched to a gene; V was cut back by 1 base and J by 0 bases. Germline loops: CDR1 SGHNT, CDR2 YYREEE (reference sequence). This CDR3 spans 19 amino acids. Sequenced material: blood. The J gene is TRBJ2-3, the V gene TRBV5-4, with 15 bases fitting TRBD2. The clonotype originates from a woman aged 40 to 55 with Graves' ophthalmopathy. The CDR3 region has the DNA TGTGCCAGCAGCTTGACCCGGACTAGCGGGGGGGCTAGCACAGATACGCAGTATTTT. This gives the protein CASSLTRTSGGASTDTQYF.